The rows below give T cell receptor beta chains drawn from one sample of a study of shared clonotypes between healthy human individuals. Method: immunoSEQ multiplex PCR; TCRdb's copy keeps in-frame clones and lacks some. The data contain about 2,200,000 clones, roughly 91% of them singletons. Input material: naive CD8+ T cells from PBMCs. The receptor set was obtained from a man aged 18 to 29 in good health. Some clones in this sample may be carry-over from other donors' samples. Each CDR3 is given with its conserved first and last residue. D genes are given only for firm matches. Size is stated for part of the rows, as once, few or many counts, or as a class when the clone is expanded.

D gene	V gene	J gene	clone size	CDR3 protein	CDR3 DNA
.	TRBV28	TRBJ1-4	.	CASSFTDNEKLFF	TGTGCCAGCAGTTTCACAGATAATGAAAAACTGTTTTTT
TRBD2	TRBV7-9	TRBJ2-1	.	CASSLAPLAGLIHNEQFF	TGTGCCAGCAGCTTAGCGCCCCTAGCGGGGCTGATTCACAATGAGCAGTTCTTC
.	TRBV28	TRBJ1-1	.	CASSSPHQNTEAFF	TGTGCCAGCAGTTCCCCACACCAGAACACTGAAGCTTTCTTT
.	TRBV11-2	TRBJ2-7	.	CASSPGAFFEQYF	TGTGCCAGCAGCCCCGGGGCATTCTTCGAGCAGTACTTC
TRBD2	TRBV7-2	TRBJ2-7	once	CASSLGTSLRNEQYF	TGTGCCAGCAGCTTGGGGACTAGCCTAAGAAACGAGCAGTACTTC
TRBD2	TRBV29-1	TRBJ2-2	.	CSARTSGPAGELFF	TGCAGCGCCCGGACTAGCGGGCCCGCCGGGGAGCTGTTTTTT
.	TRBV28	TRBJ1-1	.	CASSLTAGMSNTEAFF	TGTGCCAGCAGTTTAACGGCTGGAATGTCGAACACTGAAGCTTTCTTT
TRBD1	TRBV6-5	TRBJ1-2	.	CASSYPETGGWGYTF	TGTGCCAGCAGTTATCCCGAGACAGGGGGTTGGGGCTACACCTTC
.	TRBV7-3	TRBJ1-1	.	CASSLGGGGSEAFF	TGTGCCAGCAGCTTAGGGGGAGGAGGAAGTGAAGCTTTCTTT
.	TRBV6-1	TRBJ2-1	.	CASSEGTVPYNEQFF	TGTGCCAGCAGTGAAGGGACGGTCCCTTACAATGAGCAGTTCTTC
TRBD2	TRBV6-1	TRBJ2-1	.	CASSEVTVSGRAYEQFF	TGTGCCAGCAGTGAAGTAACGGTTAGCGGGAGGGCCTATGAGCAGTTCTTC
.	TRBV19	TRBJ2-1	few	CASGESSYNEQFF	TGTGCCAGTGGGGAGAGCTCCTACAATGAGCAGTTCTTC
.	TRBV7-9	TRBJ1-2	.	CASSGSGVAGYTF	TGTGCCAGCAGCGGCAGCGGGGTGGCCGGCTACACCTTC
.	TRBV19	TRBJ2-7	.	CASSPSGSYEQYF	TGTGCCAGTAGTCCAAGTGGATCCTACGAGCAGTACTTC
.	TRBV4-1	TRBJ2-7	.	CASSQTQVQPRYEQYF	TGCGCCAGCAGCCAAACACAGGTCCAGCCTCGCTACGAGCAGTACTTC
.	TRBV6-1	TRBJ2-1	.	CASSSPRDGHAEQFF	TGTGCCAGCAGCTCCCCCCGGGATGGTCATGCTGAGCAGTTCTTC
.	TRBV15	TRBJ2-5	.	CATSRGPGTQYF	TGTGCCACCAGCAGGGGTCCCGGGACCCAGTACTTC
TRBD1	TRBV2	TRBJ2-7	.	CASSEWDRESYEQYF	TGTGCCAGCAGTGAGTGGGACAGGGAGTCCTACGAGCAGTACTTC
TRBD1	TRBV29-1	TRBJ1-2	.	CSVRTIRDRTSNYGYTF	TGCAGCGTTCGAACGATAAGGGACAGGACCTCAAACTATGGCTACACCTTC
TRBD1	TRBV19	TRBJ2-7	.	CASSSLATGGYEQYF	TGTGCCAGTAGTAGCCTAGCGACAGGGGGTTACGAGCAGTACTTC
.	TRBV9	TRBJ2-2	.	CASSVAGVKAGELFF	TGTGCCAGCAGCGTAGCAGGGGTTAAGGCCGGGGAGCTGTTTTTT
.	TRBV7-9	TRBJ2-2	.	CASSYTGNTGELFF	TGTGCCAGCAGCTATACAGGGAACACCGGGGAGCTGTTTTTT
.	TRBV27	TRBJ2-7	few	CASSLLGGPGYEQYF	TGTGCCAGCAGTTTACTTGGTGGCCCCGGGTACGAGCAGTACTTC
.	TRBV27	TRBJ1-2	.	CASSLSAGVGYTF	TGTGCCAGCAGTTTAAGTGCAGGGGTTGGCTACACCTTC
.	TRBV9	TRBJ2-1	.	CASSVLGSYNEQFF	TGTGCCAGCAGCGTACTGGGAAGTTACAATGAGCAGTTCTTC
TRBD2	TRBV10-3	TRBJ2-3	.	CAISENGRADTQYF	TGTGCCATCAGTGAGAATGGGAGGGCAGATACGCAGTATTTT
.	TRBV29-1	TRBJ2-4	.	CSVERMSTFQDKNIQYF	TGCAGCGTTGAAAGGATGTCCACATTTCAAGACAAAAACATTCAGTACTTC
.	TRBV4-3	TRBJ1-3	.	CASSHRATGGSGNTIYF	TGCGCCAGCAGCCACAGGGCTACTGGGGGCTCTGGAAACACCATATATTTT
.	TRBV6-5	TRBJ1-1	.	CASSQGRMNTEAFF	TGTGCCAGCAGTCAAGGACGAATGAACACTGAAGCTTTCTTT
.	TRBV7-2	TRBJ2-7	.	CASSFSPSYEQYF	TGTGCCAGCAGCTTTAGTCCTTCCTACGAGCAGTACTTC
.	TRBV5-6	TRBJ2-7	.	CASSRGNGRPLEQYF	TGTGCCAGCAGCCGCGGGAATGGGAGGCCCCTGGAGCAGTACTTC
TRBD2	TRBV28	TRBJ2-7	.	CASSASAGGYEQYF	TGTGCCAGCAGTGCGTCAGCGGGAGGGTACGAGCAGTACTTC
TRBD1	TRBV27	TRBJ2-7	.	CASSQGTGRVYEQYF	TGTGCCAGCAGCCAAGGGACAGGGCGGGTGTACGAGCAGTACTTC